The 12 T cell receptor beta chains below were found in one sample sequenced in a study of cytomegalovirus exposure and HLA in healthy donors. The PCR used 60 Vbeta and 13 Jbeta primers. Assay: immunoSEQ multiplex PCR; the TCRdb copy retains only in-frame clones and omits some. Listed are around 100,000 clones; more than 3% falls within the top ten. The sequenced material came from PBMCs. These receptors were collected from a man aged 25-40 years in good health and CMV-seronegative.

V usage is TRBV5-1 and J usage is TRBJ1-1, with 9 bases fitting TRBD1. Germline V lookup: CDR1 SGHRS, CDR2 YFSETQ. This CDR3 has 17 amino acids. V shed 4 bases, J shed 5 bases, and the junction held 15 bases outside the gene matches. The DNA for the CDR3 is TGCGCCAGCAGCCCTCAGAGACAGGGGGTAGGCGCGACTGAAGCTTTCTTT. This sequence encodes CASSPQRQGVGATEAFF. The full variable domain, with the rest looked up from reference TRBV5-1 and TRBJ1-1, is KAGVTQTPRYLIKTRGQQVTLSCSPISGHRSVSWYQQTPGQGLQFLFEYFSETQRNKGNFPGRFSGRQFSNSRSEMNVSTLELGDSALYLCASSPQRQGVGATEAFFGQGTRLTVV.

This sequence joins TRBV7-9 and TRBJ1-1; D call uncertain. Trimming removed 8 bases at V and 11 bases at J, with 12 bases between. Germline V CDR1 and CDR2: SEHNR, FQNEAQ (reference sequence). The CDR3 loop spans 10 amino acids. CDR3 sequence (DNA): TGTGCCAGCGGTCTCAGAAAGGCTTTCTTT. Protein sequence: CASGLRKAFF.

The rearrangement joins TRBV28 to TRBJ1-6; D uncertain. Looked up from germline, CDR1 is MDHEN and CDR2 is SYDVKM. The CDR3 covers 14 residues. V was cut by 10 bases and J by 1 base, with 11 bases left in between. CDR3 in amino acids: CATGRLSYNSPLHF. The CDR3 DNA reads as TGTGCCACTGGGAGGCTATCCTATAATTCACCCCTCCACTTT.

The rearrangement links TRBV6-5 to TRBJ1-5; D is unclear. Germline assignment: CDR1 MNHEY and CDR2 SVGAGI. V was clipped by 2 bases and J by 5 bases, with 13 bases between them. CDR3 length: 15 residues. The DNA of the CDR3 is TGTGCCAGCAGTTACGATGCGACACTTCATCAGCCCCAGCATTTT. Translated, it gives CASSYDATLHQPQHF.

The chain couples TRBV5-1 to TRBJ1-1; 8 bases align to TRBD1. CDR3 length: 15 residues. V lost 2 bases to trimming and J lost 6 bases; unmatched junction nucleotides: 9. Germline V gene lookup returns CDR1 SGHRS and CDR2 YFSETQ. The CDR3 DNA reads as TGCGCCAGCAGCTTCTGGACAGGGCAGCTCGCTGAAGCTTTCTTT. The encoded protein is CASSFWTGQLAEAFF.

CDR3 loop: CASSPRRGETQYF. As DNA, the CDR3 is TGTGCCAGCAGCCCCAGACGGGGGGAGACCCAGTACTTC. The chain is built from TRBV11-2 and TRBJ2-5; TRBD2 might be the D (6 bases). V was cut by 5 bases and J by 5 bases, with 12 bases left in between. The CDR3 spans 13 residues. CDR1 and CDR2 from the germline V gene are SGHAT and FQNNGV.

The chain carries TRBV4-1 and TRBJ1-1; D is ambiguous. This CDR3 is built from 14 residues. Trimming shortened V by 0 bases and J by 8 bases, and 13 bases separated the two germline ends. The V gene's germline CDR1 is MGHRA and CDR2 YSYEKL. CDR3 residues: CASSQEVTYLEAFF. The DNA of the CDR3 is TGCGCCAGCAGCCAAGAGGTCACTTACCTGGAAGCTTTCTTT.

CDR3 protein: CASSFEAGTYEQYF. CDR3 DNA sequence: TGTGCCAGCAGCTTCGAGGCGGGAACCTACGAGCAGTACTTC. V and J are TRBV5-6 and TRBJ2-7, with D perhaps matching TRBD2 (6 bases). Trimming took 2 bases from V and 2 from J, leaving 11 bases between them. The CDR3 spans 14 residues. Germline loops: CDR1 SGHDT, CDR2 YYEEEE.

The chain employs TRBV11-3 and TRBJ2-1; TRBD1 is a possible D gene (6 bases). Trimming stripped 4 bases from V and 10 bases from J, with 11 bases between. The CDR3 is 12 amino acids. Germline V lookup: CDR1 SGHNT, CDR2 YENEEA. The CDR3 reads CASSWTDQEQFF. CDR3 DNA: TGTGCCAGCAGCTGGACAGACCAGGAGCAGTTCTTC.

J is TRBJ1-5 and V is TRBV5-1, with D perhaps TRBD1 (5 bases). The V gene's germline CDR1 is SGHRS and CDR2 YFSETQ. V was pared by 3 bases and J by 4 bases, with 11 bases between. This CDR3 contains 14 residues. DNA for the CDR3: TGCGCCAGCAGCTCCCTGGGGGGGAATCAGCCCCAGCATTTT. Translation: CASSSLGGNQPQHF.

J is TRBJ2-2 and V is TRBV10-3; TRBD2 is a possible D gene (5 bases). This CDR3 comprises 16 residues. In germline, CDR1 is ENHRY, CDR2 SYGVKD. V was cut by 0 bases and J by 1 base, with 9 bases left in between. The CDR3 nucleotides are TGTGCCATCAGTGAGTCTGGACGGGGGAACACCGGGGAGCTGTTTTTT. This gives the protein CAISESGRGNTGELFF.

The rearrangement uses TRBV7-9 and TRBJ2-3, with D possibly matching TRBD2 (6 bases). The CDR3 length is 17 residues. Germline V gene sequence: CDR1 SEHNR, CDR2 FQNEAQ (reference sequence). The germline V and J ends were trimmed by 0 bases and 5 bases, with 18 bases remaining between them. DNA for the CDR3: TGTGCCAGCAGCTTAGCCGAGGGAGGCCCCAACATAGATACGCAGTATTTT. As protein: CASSLAEGGPNIDTQYF.